This is a list of T cell receptor beta chains from one sample in a study of blood T cells in healthy people across ages. TCRdb itself ran the 5' RACE reads through MiXCR, one entry per CDR3 protein. The sample records about 1.4 million distinct CDR3 sequences, 59% being singletons. Sequencing used blood. These receptors all stem from a man between 18 and 35 years old in good health. Each CDR3 is given with its conserved first and last residue. The D gene is left open where the match is weak. Clone sizes are given selectively: once, few, many, or a class where the clone is expanded.

J gene: TRBJ2-7
V gene: TRBV7-9
clone size: -
D gene: TRBD1
CDR3 protein: CASSKKGQGAYEQYF
CDR3 DNA: TGTGCCAGCAGCAAGAAGGGACAGGGGGCCTACGAGCAGTACTTC

J gene: TRBJ2-7
V gene: TRBV5-5
clone size: -
D gene: -
CDR3 protein: CASSRWGGDPEQYF
CDR3 DNA: TGTGCCAGCAGCCGCTGGGGGGGCGATCCCGAGCAGTACTTC

J gene: TRBJ1-2
V gene: TRBV5-1
clone size: -
D gene: TRBD1
CDR3 protein: CASSDRDRGTEGYTF
CDR3 DNA: TGCGCCAGCAGCGACCGGGACAGGGGGACTGAGGGCTACACCTTC

J gene: TRBJ2-7
V gene: TRBV2
clone size: -
D gene: TRBD1
CDR3 protein: CASREDRTLSYEQYF
CDR3 DNA: TGTGCCAGCAGGGAGGACAGGACCCTCTCCTACGAGCAGTACTTC

J gene: TRBJ2-1
V gene: TRBV4-3
clone size: few
D gene: -
CDR3 protein: CASSQDADNYNEQFF
CDR3 DNA: TGCGCCAGCAGCCAAGATGCAGATAATTACAATGAGCAGTTCTTC

J gene: TRBJ2-1
V gene: TRBV11-2
clone size: -
D gene: -
CDR3 protein: CASSLVSHNEQFF
CDR3 DNA: TGTGCCAGCAGCTTAGTCTCACACAATGAGCAGTTCTTC

J gene: TRBJ1-2
V gene: TRBV11-3
clone size: -
D gene: -
CDR3 protein: CASSFRPTGSYTF
CDR3 DNA: TGTGCCAGCAGTTTTAGACCGACCGGGAGCTACACCTTC

J gene: TRBJ2-3
V gene: TRBV29-1
clone size: few
D gene: TRBD1
CDR3 protein: CSVEGTGRTDTQYF
CDR3 DNA: TGCAGCGTTGAGGGGACAGGACGCACAGATACGCAGTATTTT

J gene: TRBJ2-3
V gene: TRBV6-1
clone size: -
D gene: -
CDR3 protein: CASSEAIAQYF
CDR3 DNA: TGTGCCAGCAGTGAAGCGATTGCGCAGTATTTT

J gene: TRBJ1-1
V gene: TRBV5-5
clone size: -
D gene: -
CDR3 protein: CASSLVARGTEAFF
CDR3 DNA: TGTGCCAGCAGCTTGGTGGCCAGGGGCACTGAAGCTTTCTTT

J gene: TRBJ2-5
V gene: TRBV3-1
clone size: -
D gene: -
CDR3 protein: CASSLPITETQYF
CDR3 DNA: TGTGCCAGCAGCCTCCCTATTACAGAGACCCAGTACTTC

J gene: TRBJ1-1
V gene: TRBV7-9
clone size: few
D gene: -
CDR3 protein: CASSLEGGAEAFF
CDR3 DNA: TGTGCCAGCAGCTTAGAGGGGGGAGCTGAAGCTTTCTTT

J gene: TRBJ2-7
V gene: TRBV2
clone size: -
D gene: -
CDR3 protein: CASSEFRFSSYEQYF
CDR3 DNA: TGTGCCAGCAGCGAATTCCGTTTCAGCTCCTACGAGCAGTACTTC

J gene: TRBJ1-1
V gene: TRBV10-3
clone size: few
D gene: -
CDR3 protein: CAISEPGRTEAFF
CDR3 DNA: TGTGCCATCAGTGAACCCGGGAGGACTGAAGCTTTCTTT

J gene: TRBJ2-1
V gene: TRBV20-1
clone size: -
D gene: -
CDR3 protein: CSARDFGGGPNNEQFF
CDR3 DNA: TGCAGTGCTAGAGATTTTGGCGGGGGCCCCAACAATGAGCAGTTCTTC

J gene: TRBJ2-5
V gene: TRBV29-1
clone size: -
D gene: -
CDR3 protein: CSSDATWGETQYF
CDR3 DNA: TGCAGCTCGGACGCGACCTGGGGAGAGACCCAGTACTTC

J gene: TRBJ2-6
V gene: TRBV6-2/TRBV6-3
clone size: few
D gene: TRBD1
CDR3 protein: CASFSDRAFPGANVLTF
CDR3 DNA: TGTGCCAGCTTTTCGGACAGGGCTTTTCCTGGGGCCAACGTCCTGACTTTC

J gene: TRBJ1-4
V gene: TRBV20-1
clone size: -
D gene: -
CDR3 protein: CSAREQSNEKLFF
CDR3 DNA: TGCAGTGCTAGGGAACAGAGTAATGAAAAACTGTTTTTT

J gene: TRBJ1-5
V gene: TRBV28
clone size: many
D gene: -
CDR3 protein: CASSLFRDQPQHF
CDR3 DNA: TGTGCCAGCAGTTTATTCAGAGATCAGCCCCAGCATTTT

J gene: TRBJ1-4
V gene: TRBV9
clone size: -
D gene: -
CDR3 protein: CASSVGRVATNEKLFF
CDR3 DNA: TGTGCCAGCAGCGTAGGCAGGGTTGCAACTAATGAAAAACTGTTTTTT

J gene: TRBJ2-1
V gene: TRBV27
clone size: -
D gene: -
CDR3 protein: CASSPRGGNSCNEQFF
CDR3 DNA: TGTGCCAGCAGTCCCAGGGGCGGGAACTCCTGCAATGAGCAGTTCTTC

J gene: TRBJ2-3
V gene: TRBV20-1
clone size: -
D gene: -
CDR3 protein: CSADIRTDTQYF
CDR3 DNA: TGCAGTGCCGATATTCGCACAGATACGCAGTATTTT

J gene: TRBJ1-5
V gene: TRBV4-3
clone size: -
D gene: -
CDR3 protein: CASSQSQVRNQPQPF
CDR3 DNA: TGCGCCAGCAGCCAATCCCAGGTTCGCAATCAGCCCCAGCCTTTT

J gene: TRBJ2-7
V gene: TRBV3-1
clone size: many
D gene: -
CDR3 protein: CASSQSNEQYF
CDR3 DNA: TGTGCCAGCAGTCAGTCCAACGAGCAGTACTTC

J gene: TRBJ2-7
V gene: TRBV4-2
clone size: few
D gene: TRBD2
CDR3 protein: CASSQGGLAAPYEQYF
CDR3 DNA: TGTGCCAGCAGCCAAGGGGGACTAGCGGCCCCTTACGAGCAGTACTTC

J gene: TRBJ2-3
V gene: TRBV29-1
clone size: few
D gene: -
CDR3 protein: CSVEVASGDPDTQYF
CDR3 DNA: TGCAGCGTTGAAGTGGCTAGTGGAGACCCAGATACGCAGTATTTT

J gene: TRBJ2-7
V gene: TRBV3-1
clone size: -
D gene: -
CDR3 protein: CASSQEGLTYEQYF
CDR3 DNA: TGTGCCAGCAGCCAAGAAGGCCTAACCTACGAGCAGTACTTC

J gene: TRBJ2-1
V gene: TRBV4-1
clone size: -
D gene: -
CDR3 protein: CASSQDVGAGSNEQFF
CDR3 DNA: TGCGCCAGCAGCCAAGATGTGGGTGCAGGGAGTAATGAGCAGTTCTTC

J gene: TRBJ2-1
V gene: TRBV10-3
clone size: -
D gene: TRBD1
CDR3 protein: CAIRDQDRVGNEQFF
CDR3 DNA: TGTGCCATCAGAGATCAGGACAGGGTGGGGAATGAGCAGTTCTTC

J gene: TRBJ1-6
V gene: TRBV12-3/TRBV12-4
clone size: -
D gene: -
CDR3 protein: CASSSASEGSLHF
CDR3 DNA: TGTGCCAGCAGTTCGGCCTCTGAGGGTTCCCTCCACTTT

J gene: TRBJ2-7
V gene: TRBV20-1
clone size: few
D gene: TRBD1
CDR3 protein: CSARGTGMAGRYEQYF
CDR3 DNA: TGCAGTGCTAGAGGGACAGGGATGGCAGGTCGCTACGAGCAGTACTTC

J gene: TRBJ2-1
V gene: TRBV7-6
clone size: few
D gene: -
CDR3 protein: CASSKDISSYNEQFF
CDR3 DNA: TGTGCCAGCAGCAAAGACATAAGCTCCTACAATGAGCAGTTCTTC

J gene: TRBJ2-1
V gene: TRBV7-2
clone size: few
D gene: TRBD2
CDR3 protein: CASSLTSGTHNEQFF
CDR3 DNA: TGTGCCAGCAGCTTGACTAGCGGGACCCACAATGAGCAGTTCTTC

J gene: TRBJ2-7
V gene: TRBV4-1
clone size: once
D gene: TRBD2
CDR3 protein: CASSQGGGGFYNEQYF
CDR3 DNA: TGCGCCAGCAGCCAAGGGGGCGGGGGATTTTACAATGAGCAGTACTTC

J gene: TRBJ1-4
V gene: TRBV3-1
clone size: -
D gene: -
CDR3 protein: CASSQDPIRGGKLFF
CDR3 DNA: TGTGCCAGCAGCCAAGATCCCATCAGAGGGGGGAAACTGTTTTTT

J gene: TRBJ1-1
V gene: TRBV4-3
clone size: -
D gene: TRBD1
CDR3 protein: CASSPGVVRRGTEAFF
CDR3 DNA: TGCGCCAGCAGCCCAGGTGTAGTGCGCAGGGGGACTGAAGCTTTCTTT

J gene: TRBJ2-5
V gene: TRBV14
clone size: -
D gene: -
CDR3 protein: CASSPLREQETQYF
CDR3 DNA: TGTGCCAGCAGCCCGCTCCGGGAACAAGAGACCCAGTACTTC

J gene: TRBJ2-3
V gene: TRBV12-3/TRBV12-4
clone size: -
D gene: -
CDR3 protein: CASSDTSKPHDTQYF
CDR3 DNA: TGTGCCAGCAGTGACACATCAAAACCCCACGATACGCAGTATTTT

J gene: TRBJ1-5
V gene: TRBV10-3
clone size: few
D gene: -
CDR3 protein: CAISDRLGQPQHF
CDR3 DNA: TGTGCCATCAGTGACCGGTTAGGTCAGCCCCAGCATTTT

J gene: TRBJ2-7
V gene: TRBV5-6
clone size: few
D gene: TRBD1
CDR3 protein: CASYGQAEQYF
CDR3 DNA: TGTGCCAGCTATGGACAGGCCGAGCAGTACTTC

J gene: TRBJ2-3
V gene: TRBV7-8
clone size: -
D gene: TRBD2
CDR3 protein: CASSLAPGPGGENTDTQYF
CDR3 DNA: TGTGCCAGCAGCTTAGCGCCAGGCCCCGGGGGGGAAAACACAGATACGCAGTATTTT

J gene: TRBJ2-5
V gene: TRBV20-1
clone size: few
D gene: TRBD2
CDR3 protein: CSVERGAPETQYF
CDR3 DNA: TGCAGTGTCGAGCGGGGGGCCCCAGAGACCCAGTACTTC

J gene: TRBJ2-5
V gene: TRBV18
clone size: -
D gene: -
CDR3 protein: CASSQTGEETQYF
CDR3 DNA: TGTGCCAGCTCACAGACCGGGGAAGAGACCCAGTACTTC

J gene: TRBJ2-5
V gene: TRBV20-1
clone size: -
D gene: TRBD2
CDR3 protein: CSARDGLAGETQYF
CDR3 DNA: TGCAGTGCTAGAGATGGGTTAGCGGGAGAGACCCAGTACTTC

J gene: TRBJ1-2
V gene: TRBV20-1
clone size: -
D gene: -
CDR3 protein: CSAENRHGGYGYTF
CDR3 DNA: TGCAGTGCTGAAAATAGACACGGGGGCTATGGCTACACCTTC

J gene: TRBJ2-5
V gene: TRBV5-1
clone size: -
D gene: TRBD2
CDR3 protein: CASSFFIISGEYQETQYF
CDR3 DNA: TGCGCCAGCAGCTTTTTTATAATCAGCGGGGAGTACCAAGAGACCCAGTACTTC

J gene: TRBJ2-5
V gene: TRBV12-3/TRBV12-4
clone size: -
D gene: -
CDR3 protein: CASTPSGVGRTQYF
CDR3 DNA: TGTGCCAGCACCCCTTCGGGGGTAGGACGGACCCAGTACTTC

J gene: TRBJ2-5
V gene: TRBV7-2
clone size: few
D gene: -
CDR3 protein: CASSPPLGFRRETQYF
CDR3 DNA: TGTGCCAGCAGCCCACCCTTAGGGTTCCGTAGGGAGACCCAGTACTTC

J gene: TRBJ2-3
V gene: TRBV6-2/TRBV6-3
clone size: few
D gene: TRBD2
CDR3 protein: CASSRTSVSYTQYF
CDR3 DNA: TGTGCCAGCAGTCGGACTAGCGTCTCCTATACGCAGTATTTT

J gene: TRBJ1-1
V gene: TRBV29-1
clone size: -
D gene: -
CDR3 protein: CSSGGFGGTNTEAFF
CDR3 DNA: TGCAGCTCGGGAGGGTTTGGGGGGACGAACACTGAAGCTTTCTTT

J gene: TRBJ2-6
V gene: TRBV4-1
clone size: -
D gene: -
CDR3 protein: CASSHPPEGHSPLEGANVLTF
CDR3 DNA: TGCGCCAGCAGCCATCCCCCCGAAGGTCACAGCCCCCTCGAGGGGGCCAACGTCCTGACTTTC

J gene: TRBJ2-7
V gene: TRBV11-3
clone size: -
D gene: -
CDR3 protein: CASSWGYNYEQYF
CDR3 DNA: TGTGCCAGCAGCTGGGGCTACAACTACGAGCAGTACTTC

J gene: TRBJ2-1
V gene: TRBV29-1
clone size: -
D gene: TRBD2
CDR3 protein: CSLGVAGGPAYNEQFF
CDR3 DNA: TGCAGCCTAGGAGTAGCGGGGGGGCCCGCCTACAATGAGCAGTTCTTC

J gene: TRBJ2-6
V gene: TRBV6-2/TRBV6-3
clone size: -
D gene: -
CDR3 protein: CASSYQRLSGANVLTF
CDR3 DNA: TGTGCCAGCAGTTACCAGCGGCTCTCTGGGGCCAACGTCCTGACTTTC

J gene: TRBJ2-5
V gene: TRBV11-2
clone size: -
D gene: -
CDR3 protein: CASSPNLLETQYF
CDR3 DNA: TGTGCCAGCAGCCCCAACTTACTGGAGACCCAGTACTTC